Below are 18 T cell receptor beta chains sequenced from a single sample in a study of T cell responses to AZD1222 COVID-19 vaccine. Profiling relied on immunoSEQ multiplex PCR, and the TCRdb table lists in-frame clones only, not all of them. In the table there are around 120,000 clones, around 90% of which are singletons. The sequencing used peripheral blood, collected on day 0 of AZD1222 vaccination. The receptors originated from an adult in good health.

The chain combines TRBV27 with TRBJ1-4; no firm D call. Germline V CDR1 and CDR2: MNHEY, SMNVEV (reference sequence). This CDR3 has 16 residues. V was pared by 5 bases and J by 4 bases, with 17 bases between. DNA of the CDR3: TGTGCCAGCAGTCCCCTGGGTAGTTTGGGTAATGAAAAACTGTTTTTT. As protein: CASSPLGSLGNEKLFF.

The chain employs TRBV7-8 and TRBJ1-1; D remains unclear. V was shortened by 5 bases and J by 6 bases, with 13 bases between the two germline ends. Germline V gene data show CDR1 as SGHVS and CDR2 as FQNEAQ. This CDR3 has 13 residues. Here the CDR3 reads CASSLAANAEAFF. CDR3 sequence (DNA): TGTGCCAGCAGCCTCGCAGCTAACGCTGAAGCTTTCTTT. The full variable domain, its missing parts supplied by reference TRBV7-8 and TRBJ1-1, is GAGVSQSPRYKVAKRGQDVALRCDPISGHVSLFWYQQALGQGPEFLTYFQNEAQLDKSGLPSDRFFAERPEGSVSTLKIQRTQQEDSAVYLCASSLAANAEAFFGQGTRLTVV.

This clone was observed a single time. This chain joins TRBV5-1 and TRBJ1-4; D is possibly TRBD1 (5 bases). In germline, CDR1 is SGHRS, CDR2 YFSETQ. This CDR3 contains 13 residues. V shed 4 bases and J shed 8 bases, with 12 bases lying between them. CDR3 in DNA: TGCGCCAGCAGCCGGAACTCAGGGGAAAAACTGTTTTTT. Translation gives CASSRNSGEKLFF.

The rearrangement uses TRBV4-3 and TRBJ1-2; TRBD1 agrees at 8 bases. With 0 bases clipped from V and 8 bases from J, the junction kept 5 bases outside the gene matches. This CDR3 has 14 amino acids. Germline V gives CDR1 LGHNA, CDR2 YSLEER. The CDR3 region is CASSQDSGGYGYTF. The DNA for the CDR3 is TGCGCCAGCAGCCAAGATTCAGGGGGCTACGGCTACACCTTC.

The V call is TRBV3-1 (or the pseudogene TRBV3-2), the J call TRBJ1-6; D is ambiguous. Trimming shortened V by 3 bases and J by 8 bases, and 8 bases separated the two germline ends. The CDR3 sequence is 13 residues long. The germline CDR1 and CDR2 sequences are LGHDT and YNNKEL (reference sequence). Written as DNA, the CDR3 is TGTGCCAGCAGCCATCGGACGGATTCACCCCTCCACTTT. Encoded protein: CASSHRTDSPLHF.

In its sample, this clone was seen once. V gene TRBV30 combines with J gene TRBJ1-1; D uncertain. The CDR3 is 12 amino acids. Trimming removed 0 bases from V and 4 bases from J, with 6 bases in between. Per germline, CDR1 GTSNPN and CDR2 SVGIG (reference sequence). CDR3 DNA sequence: TGTGCCTGGAGTGTGGTGGGCACTGAAGCTTTCTTT. It encodes CAWSVVGTEAFF.

V is TRBV19 and J is TRBJ1-5, with D perhaps TRBD1 (6 bases). The CDR3 has 14 amino acids. The V and J ends lost 5 bases and 7 bases respectively, with 15 bases between them. Germline loops: CDR1 LNHDA, CDR2 SQIVND (reference sequence). The CDR3 coding sequence is TGTGCCAGTAGTGAGGACAGTACGGGGCAGCCCCAGCATTTT. It translates to CASSEDSTGQPQHF.

This chain connects TRBV6-5 to TRBJ1-1, with no clear D. The CDR3 is 15 residues long. In germline, CDR1 is MNHEY, CDR2 SVGAGI. Trimming removed 5 bases from V and 0 bases from J, with 13 bases in between. The CDR3 DNA reads TGTGCCAGCAGTCCCTCGGGAGGGCTGAACACTGAAGCTTTCTTT. This encodes CASSPSGGLNTEAFF.

The CDR3 DNA reads as TGTGCCAGCTCCGCGGGGGGCACCTTTAATGAAAAACTGTTTTTT. It yields the protein CASSAGGTFNEKLFF. This sequence joins TRBV18 and TRBJ1-4; TRBD1 is a possible D gene (6 bases). Deletions cut 6 bases from V and 4 bases from J, with 15 bases between. Germline V gene lookup returns CDR1 KGHSH and CDR2 LQKENI. This CDR3 has 15 amino acids.

CDR3: CASSPGHRDSEAFF. DNA of the CDR3: TGTGCCAGCAGCCCCGGACATCGGGACTCTGAAGCTTTCTTT. This chain joins TRBV5-4 and TRBJ1-1; perhaps TRBD1 as D (5 bases). Germline V gene sequence: CDR1 SGHNT, CDR2 YYREEE (reference sequence). CDR3 length equals 14 residues. Trimming cost V 4 bases and J 6 bases, with 16 bases left between them.

The chain carries TRBV27 and TRBJ2-5, with 11 bases that match TRBD2. J was trimmed by 2 bases and V by 4 bases; bases with no gene match: 9. CDR1 is MNHEY and CDR2 is SMNVEV in the germline V gene (reference sequence). The CDR3 is 17 residues long. DNA for the CDR3: TGTGCCAGCAGTTCCTTCTTTAGCGGGGGGGATCAAGAGACCCAGTACTTC. Its protein is CASSSFFSGGDQETQYF.

V and J are TRBV27 and TRBJ1-4, with unresolved D. The CDR3 loop spans 14 amino acids. The germline CDR1 and CDR2 sequences are MNHEY and SMNVEV (reference sequence). Trimming took 3 bases from V and 8 from J, leaving 13 bases between them. This CDR3 reads CASSFRAAGEKLFF. CDR3 sequence (DNA): TGTGCCAGCAGTTTTAGGGCCGCGGGGGAAAAACTGTTTTTT.

The gene calls are TRBV5-1 and TRBJ1-2; D gene ambiguous. Germline lookup yields CDR1 SGHRS and CDR2 YFSETQ. The V end lost 0 bases, the J end lost 4 bases, and 10 bases lay between the germline ends. CDR3 length: 14 residues. For the CDR3, the DNA is TGCGCCAGCAGCTTGGGCCGGCCGCCCTATGGCTACACCTTC. Residues: CASSLGRPPYGYTF.

The V and J genes are TRBV4-3 and TRBJ2-2, with D possibly being TRBD1 (5 bases). This CDR3 has 13 amino acids. Deletions cut 4 bases from V and 9 bases from J, with 12 bases between. Germline lookup yields CDR1 LGHNA and CDR2 YSLEER. DNA of the CDR3: TGCGCCAGCAGCCTAACGTCAGGGAGGGAGCTGTTTTTT. Amino acid sequence: CASSLTSGRELFF.

The chain combines TRBV4-3 with TRBJ2-3, with 7 bases matching TRBD2. Germline CDR1 is LGHNA and CDR2 is YSLEER. This CDR3 spans 18 amino acids. The V gene end was trimmed by 1 base and the J gene end by 5 bases; junction bases not matched to a gene: 15. CDR3 loop: CASSQGVWGGSGRDTQYF. CDR3 coding DNA: TGCGCCAGCAGCCAAGGGGTCTGGGGAGGGTCAGGTCGAGATACGCAGTATTTT.

The chain is built from TRBV7-9 and TRBJ1-1; 7 bases line up with TRBD1. The J segment lost 0 bases and the V segment lost 5 bases, leaving 6 bases of the junction unmatched. The CDR3 contains 15 residues. Germline-derived CDR1 and CDR2 are SEHNR and FQNEAQ (reference sequence). The DNA for the CDR3 is TGTGCCAGCAGCAAGGACAGGCCGATGAACACTGAAGCTTTCTTT. Translation gives CASSKDRPMNTEAFF.

The V call is TRBV27, the J call TRBJ2-7; 13 bases map to TRBD2. The CDR3 totals 15 residues. CDR1 MNHEY and CDR2 SMNVEV come from the germline V gene (reference sequence). The V segment lost 6 bases and the J segment 3 bases; nucleotides outside the gene matches: 5. The DNA for the CDR3 is TGTGCCAGCAGGCGGACTAGCGGGAGTCTCTACGAGCAGTACTTC. Amino acid sequence: CASRRTSGSLYEQYF.

The V call is TRBV4-1, the J call TRBJ2-1, with 7 bases matching TRBD2. This CDR3 has 18 amino acids. J gave up 7 bases and V 4 bases, and 19 bases lay outside the gene matches. Germline-derived CDR1 and CDR2 are MGHRA and YSYEKL. The CDR3 nucleotides read TGCGCCAGCAGCCGGCAAGATAGGACTAGAGGGCGGGATAATGAGCAGTTCTTC. The encoded protein is CASSRQDRTRGRDNEQFF.